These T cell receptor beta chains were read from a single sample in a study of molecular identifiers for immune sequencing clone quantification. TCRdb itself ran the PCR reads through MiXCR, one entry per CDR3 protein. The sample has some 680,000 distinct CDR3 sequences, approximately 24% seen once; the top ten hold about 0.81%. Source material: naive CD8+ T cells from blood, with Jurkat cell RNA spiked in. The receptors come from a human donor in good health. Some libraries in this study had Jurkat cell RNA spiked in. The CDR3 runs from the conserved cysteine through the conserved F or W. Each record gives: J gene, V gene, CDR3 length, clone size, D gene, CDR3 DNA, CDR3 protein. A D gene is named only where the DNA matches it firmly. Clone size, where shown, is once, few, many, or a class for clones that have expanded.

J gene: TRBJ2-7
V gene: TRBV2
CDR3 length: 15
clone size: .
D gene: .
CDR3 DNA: TGTGCCAGCAGCGCCCCTGGGATCTATCCCTACGAGCAGTACTTC
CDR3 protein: CASSAPGIYPYEQYF

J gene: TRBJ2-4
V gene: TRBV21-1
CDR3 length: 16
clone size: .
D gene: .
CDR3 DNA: TGTGCCAGCAGCAAAGCGGCGGGGTTAGCCAAAAACATTCAGTACTTC
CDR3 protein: CASSKAAGLAKNIQYF

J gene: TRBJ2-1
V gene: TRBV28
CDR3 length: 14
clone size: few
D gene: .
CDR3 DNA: TGTGCCCATACCGGTGTAAGCTCCTACAATGAGCAGTTCTTC
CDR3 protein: CAHTGVSSYNEQFF

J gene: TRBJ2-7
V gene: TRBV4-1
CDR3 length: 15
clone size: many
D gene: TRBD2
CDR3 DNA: TGCGCCAGCAGCCAAGATCTAGCGGGGGTGCCAGGGCAGTACTTC
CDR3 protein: CASSQDLAGVPGQYF

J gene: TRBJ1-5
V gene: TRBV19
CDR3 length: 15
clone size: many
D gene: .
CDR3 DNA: TGTGCCAGTAGCTTAGCCACCCGGGGCAATCAGCCCCAGCATTTT
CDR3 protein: CASSLATRGNQPQHF

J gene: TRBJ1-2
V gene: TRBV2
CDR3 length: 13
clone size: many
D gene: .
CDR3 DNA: TGTGCCAGCATACCAACAGTTAACTATGGCTACACCTTC
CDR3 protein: CASIPTVNYGYTF

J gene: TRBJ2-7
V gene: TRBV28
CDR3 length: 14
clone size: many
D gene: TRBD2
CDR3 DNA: TGTGCCAGCAGTTTATGGCGGGGGATGGAAGAGCAGTACTTC
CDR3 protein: CASSLWRGMEEQYF

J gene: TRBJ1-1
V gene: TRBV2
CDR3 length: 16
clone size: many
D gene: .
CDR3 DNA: TGTGCCAGCAGTGAAGAAGAGGGGGATATGAACACTGAAGCTTTCTTT
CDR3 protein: CASSEEEGDMNTEAFF

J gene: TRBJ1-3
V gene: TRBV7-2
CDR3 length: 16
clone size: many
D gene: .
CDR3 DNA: TGTGCCAGCAGCTTATGGGCCGACCCGCCTGGAAACACCATATATTTT
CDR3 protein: CASSLWADPPGNTIYF

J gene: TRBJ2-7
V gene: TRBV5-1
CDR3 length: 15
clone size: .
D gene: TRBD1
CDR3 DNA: TGCGCCAGCAGCTGGGATCCGGGACAGTCCTACGAGCAGTACTTC
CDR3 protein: CASSWDPGQSYEQYF

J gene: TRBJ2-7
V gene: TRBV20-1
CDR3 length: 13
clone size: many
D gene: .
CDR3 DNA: TGCAGTGCTAGAGACCTCGTAGTATACGAGCAGTACTTC
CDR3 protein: CSARDLVVYEQYF

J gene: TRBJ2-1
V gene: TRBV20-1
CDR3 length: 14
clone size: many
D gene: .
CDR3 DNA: TGCAGTGCTAGATCCGATGGGCGCAGGAATGAGCAGTTCTTC
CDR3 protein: CSARSDGRRNEQFF

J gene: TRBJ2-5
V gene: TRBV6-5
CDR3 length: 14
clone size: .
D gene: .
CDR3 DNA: TGTGCCAGCAGTGCTGACAGAGCTCAAGAGACCCAGTACTTC
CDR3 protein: CASSADRAQETQYF

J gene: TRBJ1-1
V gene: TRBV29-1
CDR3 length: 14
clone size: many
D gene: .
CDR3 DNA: TGCAGCGTTGAACTTCTAGACTCGGGGGAAGAAGCTTTCTTT
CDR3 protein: CSVELLDSGEEAFF

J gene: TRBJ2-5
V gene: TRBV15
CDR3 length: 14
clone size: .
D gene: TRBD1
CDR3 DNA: TGTGCCACCAGCAGCGACAGGGGGATTGAGACCCAGTACTTC
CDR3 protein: CATSSDRGIETQYF

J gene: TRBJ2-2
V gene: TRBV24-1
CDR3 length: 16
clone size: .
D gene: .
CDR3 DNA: TGTGCCACCAGTGATTCGAGCTGGGCGGGTACCGGGGAGCTGTTTTTT
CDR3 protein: CATSDSSWAGTGELFF